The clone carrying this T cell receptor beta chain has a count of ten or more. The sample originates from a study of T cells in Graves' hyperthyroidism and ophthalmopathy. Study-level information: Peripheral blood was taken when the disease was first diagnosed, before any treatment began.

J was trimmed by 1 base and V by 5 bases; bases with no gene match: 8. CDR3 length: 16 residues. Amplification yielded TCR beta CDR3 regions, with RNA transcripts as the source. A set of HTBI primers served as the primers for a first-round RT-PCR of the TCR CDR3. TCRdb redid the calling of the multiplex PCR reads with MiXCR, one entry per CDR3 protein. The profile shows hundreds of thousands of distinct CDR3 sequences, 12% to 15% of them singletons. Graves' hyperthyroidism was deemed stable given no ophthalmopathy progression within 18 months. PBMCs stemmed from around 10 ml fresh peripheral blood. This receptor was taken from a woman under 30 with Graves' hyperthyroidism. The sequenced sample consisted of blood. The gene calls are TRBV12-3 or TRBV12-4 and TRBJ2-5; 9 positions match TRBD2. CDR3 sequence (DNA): TGTGCCAGCAGTCTTCTGGCGGGAGGGGGCCAAGAGACCCAGTACTTC. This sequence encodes CASSLLAGGGQETQYF.